A single sample gave rise to the 16 T cell receptor beta chains below, sequenced in a study of metastatic and nonmetastatic thyroid tumors (dated by TCRdb to 2020 to 2021). Library method: PCR. TCRdb shows the sequencer as Illumina HiSeq 4000. TCRdb reprocessed the public reads (quality trimming at Q25 with fastp, clone calling with MiXCR) and kept in-frame beta chains. This sample is represented by 30,000 to 40,000 clones; roughly a third of them were singletons. Roughly 23% of the sample is taken by the ten largest. Before undergoing thyroid surgery, none of the patients had been given any kind of treatment. The sequenced material came from tumor tissue. The origin of the receptors is a female donor with papillary thyroid cancer or a benign thyroid nodule (not recorded which). Some clones in this sample may be carry-over from other donors' samples.

This clone turned up a few times. At one end, the junction sequence differs from germline, possibly due to a read error. The chain uses TRBV6-1 and TRBJ1-2; D is unclear. The V gene's germline CDR1 is MNHNS and CDR2 SASEGT. This CDR3 spans 10 amino acids. The CDR3 bases are TGTGCCAGCAGTGAACGGGTACCCGCCTTC. Translated, it gives CASSERVPAF.

In DNA form, the CDR3 reads TGTGCCAGCAGCCAAGAGTCCGGATACAGGGCTGAAGAGACCCAGTACTTC. Amino acid sequence: CASSQESGYRAEETQYF. V gene TRBV3-1 combines with J gene TRBJ2-5; the D gene is possibly TRBD1 (6 bases). In germline, CDR1 is LGHDT, CDR2 YNNKEL (reference sequence). The CDR3 extends over 17 amino acids. V lost 0 bases, J lost 3 bases, and 17 bases lay in between.

The rearrangement uses TRBV20-1 and TRBJ2-5; D ambiguous. This CDR3 has 15 amino acids. Germline lookup yields CDR1 DFQATT and CDR2 SNEGSKA (reference sequence). The V gene lost 0 bases and the J gene lost 5 bases, with 16 bases spanning the gap. This CDR3 is CSARDPGALGETQYF. For the CDR3, the DNA is TGCAGTGCTAGAGATCCAGGCGCTCTGGGGGAGACCCAGTACTTC.

This clone was seen only a few times. The gene calls are TRBV12-3 or TRBV12-4 and TRBJ2-7; TRBD2 is a possible D gene (6 bases). The CDR3 runs to 13 residues. Trimming removed 6 bases at V and 3 bases at J, with 12 bases between. CDR3 sequence: CASSPGLYYEQYF. CDR3 DNA sequence: TGTGCCAGCAGCCCGGGACTCTACTACGAGCAGTACTTC.

Only one count was recorded for this clone. The junction and the germline gene differ at one end; a read error may be behind it. This chain joins TRBV19 and TRBJ1-5, with TRBD1 matching 9 bases. Per the germline V gene, CDR1 is LNHDA and CDR2 is SQIVND (reference sequence). The CDR3 spans 16 residues. The CDR3 here is CASSVFPGQGNQPQHF. The CDR3 DNA reads as TGTGCCAGTAGTGTCTTCCCCGGACAGGGGAATCAGCCACAGCATTTT.

This clone was picked up a small number of times. V usage is TRBV6-1 and J usage is TRBJ2-1; D remains unclear. Looked up from germline, CDR1 is MNHNS and CDR2 is SASEGT. The CDR3 runs to 13 residues. V was shortened by 5 bases and J by 6 bases, with 11 bases between the two germline ends. CDR3 coding DNA: TGTGCCAGCAGTCGAACCTCGGGCAATGAGCAGTTCTTC. Translated, it gives CASSRTSGNEQFF.

The rearrangement links TRBV5-4 to TRBJ1-5; D might be TRBD1 (5 bases). Trimming removed 1 base at V and 5 bases at J, with 16 bases between. Germline CDR1 reads SGHNT; CDR2 reads YYREEE (reference sequence). This CDR3 contains 16 residues. The CDR3 DNA is TGTGCCAGCAGCTTGAATGCCGGGGTAGGGGATCAGCCCCAGCATTTT. Encoded protein: CASSLNAGVGDQPQHF.

This clone was detected only once. The J gene is TRBJ2-3, the V gene TRBV7-2, with no clear D. The CDR3 has 19 amino acids. Germline V gives CDR1 SGHTA, CDR2 FQGNSA. Between the trimmed V and J ends, which lost 5 bases and 0 bases, there was a span of 24 bases. The CDR3 bases are TGTGCCAGCAGCACCCCCGGGTCCCGCACCCCTCTAAGCACAGATACGCAGTATTTT. Translation: CASSTPGSRTPLSTDTQYF.

The rearrangement joins TRBV11-1 to TRBJ2-1, with TRBD2 matching over 8 bases. The germline gives CDR1 SGHAT, CDR2 FQDESV (reference sequence). Trimming cost V 2 bases and J 7 bases; bases outside gene matches: 13. The CDR3 loop spans 17 amino acids. The CDR3 protein is CASSLKGGSGTGNEQFF. The CDR3 DNA follows: TGTGCCAGCAGCTTAAAGGGGGGTAGCGGGACCGGGAATGAGCAGTTCTTC.

CDR3 sequence reads: CASSERWQEAGYTF. The CDR3 region has the DNA TGTGCCAGCAGTGAAAGGTGGCAGGAGGCTGGCTACACCTTC. V gene TRBV6-1 combines with J gene TRBJ1-2; unclear D gene. The germline V gene has CDR1 MNHNS and CDR2 SASEGT. V lost 2 bases and J lost 7, with 14 bases in between. The length of the CDR3 is 14 residues.

This clone has only a few counts. CDR3 residues: CASSVRWGLDSGANVLTF. The CDR3 DNA reads TGTGCCAGCAGTGTCCGGTGGGGGCTAGACTCTGGGGCCAACGTCCTGACTTTC. V is TRBV12-3 or TRBV12-4 and J is TRBJ2-6; D might be TRBD1 (6 bases). The CDR3 sequence is 18 residues long. V was cut by 5 bases and J by 0 bases, with 17 bases left in between.

This clone was found a few times. The genes are TRBV6-1 and TRBJ2-7, with D possibly TRBD1 on 5 matching bases. The CDR3 extends over 12 amino acids. CDR1 and CDR2 from the germline V gene are MNHNS and SASEGT. Trimming shortened V by 6 bases and J by 8 bases, and 14 bases separated the two germline ends. The CDR3 nucleotides read TGTGCCAGCAGGGACACGTGGATCAAGCAGTACTTC. The encoded protein is CASRDTWIKQYF.

This clone was counted many times. J is TRBJ1-6 and V is TRBV12-5; tentative D call: TRBD1 (5 bases). Germline loops: CDR1 LGHNT, CDR2 FRNRAP. This CDR3 is built from 14 residues. V was shortened by 6 bases and J by 7 bases, with 13 bases between the two germline ends. The CDR3 protein is CASGRDGTNSPLHF. CDR3 DNA sequence: TGTGCTAGTGGCAGGGACGGGACGAATTCACCCCTCCACTTT.

This clone turned up a few times. The chain has TRBV6-4 and TRBJ1-6; D possibly corresponds to TRBD1 (5 bases). Trimming left V 2 bases short and J 5 bases short, with 7 bases between. The germline V gene encodes CDR1 MRHNA and CDR2 SNTAGT. This CDR3 is 14 amino acids long. The DNA for the CDR3 is TGTGCCAGCAGTGACGGGGGTGATAATTCACCCCTCCACTTT. Its translation: CASSDGGDNSPLHF.

This clone has more than one count but fewer than ten. The V call is TRBV6-5, the J call TRBJ2-1; D is possibly TRBD1 or TRBD2 (5 bases each). With 0 bases removed from V and 8 bases from J, the gap between germline ends came to 8 bases. Germline CDR1 is MNHEY and CDR2 is SVGAGI. The CDR3 length is 13 residues. The CDR3 spells CASSYSRGDEQFF. DNA for the CDR3: TGTGCCAGCAGTTACTCGAGAGGGGATGAGCAGTTCTTC.

J is TRBJ2-7 and V is TRBV19, with 13 positions matching TRBD2. Germline V gives CDR1 LNHDA, CDR2 SQIVND (reference sequence). The CDR3 runs to 15 residues. With 6 bases clipped from V and 3 bases from J, the junction kept 5 bases outside the gene matches. The CDR3 sequence is CASSPGLAGIYEQYF. CDR3 nucleotide sequence: TGTGCCAGTAGCCCGGGACTAGCGGGAATCTACGAGCAGTACTTC.